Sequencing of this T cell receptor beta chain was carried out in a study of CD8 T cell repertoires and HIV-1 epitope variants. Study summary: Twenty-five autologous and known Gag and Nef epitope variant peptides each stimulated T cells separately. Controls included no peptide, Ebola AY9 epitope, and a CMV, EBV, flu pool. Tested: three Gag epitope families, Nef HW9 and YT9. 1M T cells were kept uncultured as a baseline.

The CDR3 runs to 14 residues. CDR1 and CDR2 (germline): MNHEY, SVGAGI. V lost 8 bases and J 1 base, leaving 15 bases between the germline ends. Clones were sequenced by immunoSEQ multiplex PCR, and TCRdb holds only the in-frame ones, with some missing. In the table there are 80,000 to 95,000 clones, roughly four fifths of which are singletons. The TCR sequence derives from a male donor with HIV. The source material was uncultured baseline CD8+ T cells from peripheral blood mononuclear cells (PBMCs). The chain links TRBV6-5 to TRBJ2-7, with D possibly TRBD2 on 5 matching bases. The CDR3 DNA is TGTGCCAGCGCCCTTTGGAGGACTTCCTACGAGCAGTACTTC. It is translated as CASALWRTSYEQYF.